A single sample is the source of the 32 T cell receptor beta chains below, sequenced in a study of shared clonotypes between healthy human individuals. The assay was immunoSEQ multiplex PCR, and TCRdb's table has in-frame clones only and misses some. There are over 2,000,000 clones in the sample; around 95% occur only once, and roughly 1.7% lies in the top ten. Naive CD8 cells were CD45RO-negative, positively selected for CCR7, excluding terminally differentiated effector memory CD45RA+ cells. Material for sequencing was naive CD8+ T cells from PBMCs. The source is a man younger than 30 in good health. Some clones in this sample may be carry-over from other donors' samples.

CDR3 in amino acids: CASSLGAGELFF. The CDR3 region has the DNA TGCGCCAGCAGTCTGGGGGCCGGGGAGCTGTTTTTT. The chain combines TRBV10-1 with TRBJ2-2; D tentatively reads TRBD1 or TRBD2 (5 bases each). CDR1 WNHNN and CDR2 SYGVQD come from the germline V gene (reference sequence). V was trimmed by 5 bases and J by 6 bases, leaving 7 bases between them. The CDR3 loop spans 12 amino acids.

This chain links TRBV28 with TRBJ2-7, with TRBD2 matching over 9 bases. Germline V gives CDR1 MDHEN, CDR2 SYDVKM. The V segment lost 8 bases and the J segment 3 bases; nucleotides outside the gene matches: 14. The CDR3 loop spans 16 amino acids. CDR3 protein: CASGPRAGGPVYEQYF. CDR3 bases: TGTGCCAGCGGCCCGAGGGCGGGAGGGCCGGTCTACGAGCAGTACTTC.

V gene TRBV11-2 combines with J gene TRBJ2-5; 10 nucleotides agree with TRBD2. Trimming at V came to 3 bases and at J to 2 bases, leaving 3 bases not matched to a gene. Germline values: CDR1 SGHAT, CDR2 FQNNGV. This CDR3 spans 15 amino acids. CDR3 protein: CASSLGTSAQETQYF. CDR3 nucleotide sequence: TGTGCCAGCAGCTTGGGGACTAGCGCTCAAGAGACCCAGTACTTC.

This chain joins TRBV7-8 and TRBJ1-2; D possibly corresponds to TRBD1 (6 bases). The CDR3 runs 17 residues. Trimming pared 1 base from V and 8 bases from J, leaving 23 bases between. The germline CDR1 and CDR2 sequences are SGHVS and FQNEAQ. CDR3 region: CASSLGSGGSDSEGYTF. As DNA, the CDR3 is TGTGCCAGCAGCTTAGGCTCGGGGGGCTCGGATTCGGAGGGCTACACCTTC.

Points on this clone: This sample also contains other DNA sequences that code for the same CDR3. The rearrangement uses TRBV5-1 and TRBJ1-1; D gene unclear. V gave up 1 base and J gave up 1 base, with 5 bases separating them. From germline, CDR1 is SGHRS and CDR2 YFSETQ. The CDR3 has 13 amino acids. CDR3 coding DNA: TGCGCCAGCAGCTTGTCGCAGAACACTGAAGCTTTCTTT. Encoded protein: CASSLSQNTEAFF.

This chain uses TRBV6-5 with TRBJ1-3, with 8 bases aligning to TRBD1. CDR1 and CDR2 from the germline V gene are MNHEY and SVGAGI. The J segment lost 11 bases and the V segment lost 6 bases, leaving 9 bases of the junction unmatched. This CDR3 region has 13 residues. The CDR3 DNA sequence: TGTGCCAGCAGGACAGGGGTCGGCGAGGCCATATATTTT. Translating gives CASRTGVGEAIYF.

As regards this clone: Different DNA sequences within this sample yield the same CDR3. J is TRBJ2-7 and V is TRBV27; D unclear. This CDR3 spans 13 amino acids. The germline V gene has CDR1 MNHEY and CDR2 SMNVEV (reference sequence). Deletions cut 2 bases from V and 2 bases from J, with 7 bases between. CDR3: CASSLGQPYEQYF. The CDR3 DNA follows: TGTGCCAGCAGTTTAGGGCAGCCCTACGAGCAGTACTTC.

This clone occurred once. J is TRBJ2-1 and V is TRBV28, with D possibly being TRBD1 (8 bases). Germline V gives CDR1 MDHEN, CDR2 SYDVKM. The CDR3 is made up of 19 amino acids. The V and J ends lost 5 bases and 4 bases respectively, with 27 bases between them. The CDR3 is CASSALGLTGTGVYNEQFF. The DNA for the CDR3 is TGTGCCAGCAGTGCTTTGGGACTAACCGGGACAGGCGTTTACAATGAGCAGTTCTTC.

The chain recombines TRBV28 with TRBJ2-1; no clear D gene. From germline, CDR1 is MDHEN and CDR2 SYDVKM. Trimming left V 6 bases short and J 4 bases short, with 13 bases between. The CDR3 loop spans 14 amino acids. The CDR3 spells CASRNWVGYNEQFF. The CDR3 nucleotides read TGTGCCAGCAGAAATTGGGTGGGATACAATGAGCAGTTCTTC.

V and J are TRBV6-5 and TRBJ2-7; weak D call: TRBD1 (6 bases). With 2 bases removed from V and 5 bases from J, the gap between germline ends came to 10 bases. CDR1 and CDR2 from the germline V gene are MNHEY and SVGAGI. This CDR3 is built from 13 residues. CDR3 residues: CASSYTGFDEQYF. The CDR3 region has the DNA TGTGCCAGCAGTTACACAGGGTTCGACGAGCAGTACTTC.

The V call is TRBV7-9, the J call TRBJ2-3; D may match TRBD1 or TRBD2 (5 bases each). In germline, CDR1 is SEHNR, CDR2 FQNEAQ (reference sequence). The CDR3 is made up of 16 amino acids. Trimming cost V 1 base and J 0 bases, with 11 bases left between them. CDR3 loop: CASSLERGPSTDTQYF. The CDR3 DNA sequence: TGTGCCAGCAGCTTAGAACGGGGCCCTAGCACAGATACGCAGTATTTT.

This clone has a single count. The chain recombines TRBV11-2 with TRBJ2-1; 10 nucleotides line up with TRBD2. The germline CDR1 and CDR2 sequences are SGHAT and FQNNGV. The CDR3 runs 17 residues. J gave up 5 bases and V 4 bases, and 11 bases lay outside the gene matches. The CDR3 spells CASSSPQREGLDNEQFF. The CDR3 region has the DNA TGTGCCAGCAGCTCCCCTCAGCGGGAGGGCCTCGACAATGAGCAGTTCTTC.

The rearrangement joins TRBV18 to TRBJ2-1; D gene uncertain. CDR3 length equals 13 residues. V lost 3 bases and J 5 bases, leaving 8 bases between the germline ends. Per germline, CDR1 KGHSH and CDR2 LQKENI. In nucleotides, the CDR3 is TGTGCCAGCTCACCCGAGTCCCACAATGAGCAGTTCTTC. It yields the protein CASSPESHNEQFF.

The rearrangement uses TRBV2 and TRBJ2-1; the match to TRBD2 covers 11 bases. Germline V gives CDR1 SNHLY, CDR2 FYNNEI. The CDR3 has 14 amino acids. V lost 6 bases, J lost 8 bases, and 6 bases stayed unmatched. The CDR3 spells CASRGLAGWDEQFF. The CDR3 DNA follows: TGTGCCAGCAGAGGACTAGCGGGCTGGGATGAGCAGTTCTTC.

The chain uses TRBV4-1 and TRBJ2-7, with 9 nucleotides matching TRBD1. CDR3 length: 15 amino acids. CDR1 is MGHRA and CDR2 is YSYEKL in the germline V gene. J was trimmed by 4 bases and V by 5 bases; bases with no gene match: 9. The CDR3 DNA sequence: TGCGCCAGCAGCACAATTCCGGACAGGGGTTACGAGCAGTACTTC. Protein product: CASSTIPDRGYEQYF.

J is TRBJ1-1 and V is TRBV19, with 7 bases that match TRBD1. With V trimmed by 3 bases and J by 7 bases, 8 bases remained unmatched. Germline V gene lookup returns CDR1 LNHDA and CDR2 SQIVND (reference sequence). The CDR3 is made up of 14 amino acids. CDR3 protein: CASSISAGGNEAFF. DNA for the CDR3: TGTGCCAGTAGTATTAGTGCAGGGGGGAATGAAGCTTTCTTT.

This chain connects TRBV7-3 to TRBJ2-1; 10 bases agree with TRBD1. The CDR3 sequence is 20 residues long. CDR1 SGHTA and CDR2 FQGTGA come from the germline V gene. After removal of 0 bases from V and 1 base from J, the junction contained 12 bases not matched to a gene. CDR3 sequence: CASSLTSFGTGELSYNEQFF. CDR3 DNA: TGTGCCAGCAGCTTAACGTCTTTCGGGACAGGGGAATTGTCCTACAATGAGCAGTTCTTC.

This clone was counted between two and nine times. The same CDR3 is also encoded by other DNA sequences in this sample. The chain has TRBV30 and TRBJ1-1; TRBD1 is a possible D gene (5 bases). The germline gives CDR1 GTSNPN, CDR2 SVGIG (reference sequence). The CDR3 has 13 residues. V was pared by 0 bases and J by 1 base, with 6 bases between. In DNA form, the CDR3 reads TGTGCCTGGAGTGTCAGGGCGAACACTGAAGCTTTCTTT. It is translated as CAWSVRANTEAFF.

The rearrangement uses TRBV30 and TRBJ2-6, with unresolved D. The V end was cut by 2 bases, the J end by 1 base, with 3 bases between. This CDR3 has 13 residues. CDR1 and CDR2 from the germline V gene are GTSNPN and SVGIG (reference sequence). CDR3 nucleotides: TGTGCCTGGAGTTTATCTGGGGCCAACGTCCTGACTTTC. It is translated as CAWSLSGANVLTF.

For this clone: The identical CDR3 is also encoded by other nucleotide sequences in the sample. V and J are TRBV6-1 and TRBJ1-2, with D possibly being TRBD1 (6 bases). CDR3 length equals 14 residues. Trimming shortened V by 1 base and J by 2 bases, and 8 bases separated the two germline ends. CDR1 MNHNS and CDR2 SASEGT come from the germline V gene. CDR3 residues: CASSEGTANYGYTF. CDR3 nucleotide sequence: TGTGCCAGCAGTGAAGGGACAGCCAACTATGGCTACACCTTC.

This clone appeared a single time. The J gene is TRBJ2-1, the V gene TRBV4-3, with TRBD2 identical over 12 bases. V dropped 0 bases and J dropped 5; count of bases not matched to a gene: 8. The CDR3 contains 18 residues. The germline V gene encodes CDR1 LGHNA and CDR2 YSLEER. The CDR3 DNA follows: TGCGCCAGCAGCCAAGAAGGGCTAGCGGGAGGGGACCACAATGAGCAGTTCTTC. As protein: CASSQEGLAGGDHNEQFF.

V usage is TRBV7-4 and J usage is TRBJ2-5; tentative D call: TRBD2 (5 bases). V was cut by 2 bases and J by 3 bases, with 16 bases left in between. Germline CDR1 SGHVT, CDR2 SQSDAQ. The CDR3 totals 16 residues. The CDR3 spells CASSLSEVFGEETQYF. The CDR3 DNA sequence: TGTGCCAGCAGCTTAAGTGAAGTCTTCGGGGAAGAGACCCAGTACTTC.

The rearrangement joins TRBV27 to TRBJ1-2; TRBD1 matches at 8 bases. CDR1 and CDR2 (germline): MNHEY, SMNVEV (reference sequence). CDR3 length: 13 amino acids. V was pared by 5 bases and J by 4 bases, with 3 bases of the junction left unmatched. CDR3 loop: CASSPTGVYGYTF. CDR3 bases: TGTGCCAGCAGTCCGACAGGGGTCTATGGCTACACCTTC.

V and J are TRBV30 and TRBJ2-2; 9 bases match TRBD1. The CDR3 runs to 15 residues. Germline V gene data show CDR1 as GTSNPN and CDR2 as SVGIG (reference sequence). V was pared by 3 bases and J by 6 bases, with 8 bases of the junction left unmatched. The CDR3 spells CAWRRGQGFAGELFF. The CDR3 DNA sequence: TGTGCCTGGAGGAGGGGACAGGGTTTCGCCGGGGAGCTGTTTTTT. Filled out from reference TRBV30 and TRBJ2-2, the complete variable domain reads SQTIHQWPATLVQPVGSPLSLECTVEGTSNPNLYWYRQAAGRGLQLLFYSVGIGQISSEVPQNLSASRPQDRQFILSSKKLLLSDSGFYLCAWRRGQGFAGELFFGEGSRLTVL.

The V call is TRBV25-1, the J call TRBJ1-2, with a tentative D call TRBD1 (6 bases). Germline V CDR1 and CDR2: MGHDK, SYGVNS. Trimming removed 6 bases at V and 0 bases at J, with 11 bases between. The CDR3 extends over 14 amino acids. CDR3 sequence reads: CASSEGGANYGYTF. The CDR3 region has the DNA TGTGCCAGCAGCGAAGGGGGGGCTAACTATGGCTACACCTTC.

The chain combines TRBV27 with TRBJ2-3; 7 bases align to TRBD1. The trim removed 0 bases at V and 6 bases at J, leaving 6 bases unmatched. The germline V gene encodes CDR1 MNHEY and CDR2 SMNVEV (reference sequence). The CDR3 loop spans 15 amino acids. The CDR3 sequence: CASSLSRGRRDTQYF. CDR3 bases: TGTGCCAGCAGTTTATCGAGGGGGCGAAGGGATACGCAGTATTTT.

A single count supports this clone. The chain employs TRBV6-4 and TRBJ2-3; D is undetermined. CDR1 and CDR2 (germline): MRHNA, SNTAGT. The CDR3 consists of 13 residues. With 4 bases removed from V and 4 bases from J, the gap between germline ends came to 9 bases. CDR3 bases: TGTGCCAGCAGTGCCTCCAGCGCAGATACGCAGTATTTT. Translating it yields CASSASSADTQYF.

Only one count was recorded for this clone. This chain joins TRBV13 and TRBJ2-3; 8 bases match TRBD1. Germline CDR1 is PRHDT and CDR2 is FYEKMQ (reference sequence). This CDR3 contains 14 residues. V shed 5 bases and J 0 bases; nucleotides not matched to a gene: 1. The CDR3 here is CASSDRGSTDTQYF. DNA of the CDR3: TGTGCCAGCAGCGACAGGGGAAGCACAGATACGCAGTATTTT.

The chain uses TRBV7-9 and TRBJ2-1, with 8 positions matching TRBD2. Germline-derived CDR1 and CDR2 are SEHNR and FQNEAQ (reference sequence). Unmatched junction bases numbered 14, after V lost 1 base and J lost 6 bases. This CDR3 has 18 residues. This chain's CDR3 is CASSLGAYVLAAFNEQFF. As DNA, the CDR3 is TGTGCCAGCAGCTTAGGAGCGTATGTACTAGCGGCTTTCAATGAGCAGTTCTTC.

The chain joins TRBV6-5 to TRBJ2-3; D unresolved. Per germline, CDR1 MNHEY and CDR2 SVGAGI. V lost 6 bases, J lost 4 bases, and 11 bases lay in between. The CDR3 length is 13 residues. The CDR3 DNA follows: TGTGCCAGCAGAGCACGGTACCCAGATACGCAGTATTTT. Amino acid sequence: CASRARYPDTQYF.

The chain links TRBV5-6 to TRBJ2-5, with TRBD2 as a possible D gene (6 bases). The CDR3 has 15 amino acids. Germline CDR1 and CDR2: SGHDT and YYEEEE. The ends were cut back, 4 bases at V and 2 bases at J, with 15 bases in the middle. As DNA, the CDR3 is TGTGCCAGCAGCCCGGGGTGGACTATACAAGAGACCCAGTACTTC. This gives the protein CASSPGWTIQETQYF.

As concerns this clone: The sample has other DNA sequences that encode this CDR3 too. Here the CDR3 DNA reads TGCAGCGTTGAAGGTATAGACGAGCAGTACTTC. Protein sequence: CSVEGIDEQYF. V and J are TRBV29-1 and TRBJ2-7; D gene ambiguous. The V gene lost 1 base and the J gene lost 5 bases, with 6 bases spanning the gap. The germline gives CDR1 SQVTM, CDR2 ANQGSEA. The CDR3 sequence is 11 residues long.